Listed below are T cell receptor beta chains from one sample, sequenced in a study of shared clonotypes between healthy human individuals. Profiled with immunoSEQ multiplex PCR; TCRdb holds only in-frame clones, not every one. The sample carries 1,500,000 or so clones, approximately 96% recorded once. Material for sequencing was naive CD4+ T cells sorted from blood. Source of these receptors: a man aged 25 to 45 in good health. CDR3s include the opening cysteine and the closing phenylalanine or tryptophan. The order of the fields is V gene, D gene, J gene, CDR3 protein, CDR3 DNA. The D gene is left open where the match is weak.

TRBV7-8	.	TRBJ1-4	CASSHSLGPNEKLFF	TGTGCCAGCAGCCACTCGCTGGGTCCCAATGAAAAACTGTTTTTT
TRBV5-5	TRBD1	TRBJ1-1	CASSLTGARDTEAFF	TGTGCCAGCAGCTTAACAGGGGCCAGAGACACTGAAGCTTTCTTT
TRBV11-2	.	TRBJ2-3	CASSPRRARRDTDTQYF	TGTGCCAGCAGCCCCCGAAGGGCGCGACGCGACACAGATACGCAGTATTTT
TRBV6-5	.	TRBJ2-7	CASSYLGDNYEQYF	TGTGCCAGCAGTTACCTGGGGGACAACTACGAGCAGTACTTC
TRBV7-9	.	TRBJ1-2	CASSPGAGNYGYTF	TGTGCCAGCAGCCCGGGGGCTGGGAACTATGGCTACACCTTC
TRBV7-9	.	TRBJ2-3	CASSFASTDTQYF	TGTGCCAGCAGCTTTGCTAGCACAGATACGCAGTATTTT
TRBV7-2	.	TRBJ1-5	CASSLGTNQPQHF	TGTGCCAGCAGCTTAGGAACCAATCAGCCCCAGCATTTT
TRBV28	.	TRBJ1-5	CASSLRKGVNQPQHF	TGTGCCAGCAGTTTACGTAAGGGGGTCAATCAGCCCCAGCATTTT
TRBV28	.	TRBJ1-1	CASSEATGKNTEAFF	TGTGCCAGCAGCGAAGCGACAGGAAAGAACACTGAAGCTTTCTTT
TRBV25-1	.	TRBJ2-4	CASSEFDGGKNIQYF	TGTGCCAGCAGTGAATTTGACGGGGGTAAAAACATTCAGTACTTC
TRBV20-1	.	TRBJ1-2	CSARRTGYTF	TGCAGTGCTAGACGAACGGGCTACACCTTC